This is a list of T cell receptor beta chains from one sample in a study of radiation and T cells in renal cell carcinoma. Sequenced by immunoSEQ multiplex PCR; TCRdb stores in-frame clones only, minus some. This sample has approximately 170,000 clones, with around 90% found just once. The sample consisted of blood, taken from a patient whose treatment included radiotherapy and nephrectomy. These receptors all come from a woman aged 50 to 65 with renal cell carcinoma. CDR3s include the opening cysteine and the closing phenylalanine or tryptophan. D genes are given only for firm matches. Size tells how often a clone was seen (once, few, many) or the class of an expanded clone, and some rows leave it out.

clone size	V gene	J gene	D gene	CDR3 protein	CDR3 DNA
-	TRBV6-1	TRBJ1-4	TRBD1	CASSVSQGRGEKLFF	TGTGCCAGCAGTGTTTCACAGGGGAGGGGAGAAAAACTGTTTTTT
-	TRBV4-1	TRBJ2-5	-	CASSQVGQTQQETQYF	TGCGCCAGCAGCCAAGTTGGGCAGACACAACAAGAGACCCAGTACTTC
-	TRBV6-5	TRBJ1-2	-	CASSYSVRQRNYGYTF	TGTGCCAGCAGTTACTCGGTCAGACAGAGAAACTATGGCTACACCTTC
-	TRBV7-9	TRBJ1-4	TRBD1	CASSTPTGGSEKLFF	TGTGCCAGCAGCACCCCGACAGGGGGATCGGAAAAACTGTTTTTT
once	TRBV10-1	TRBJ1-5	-	CASSEGELGQPQHF	TGCGCCAGCAGTGAAGGGGAATTAGGGCAGCCCCAGCATTTT
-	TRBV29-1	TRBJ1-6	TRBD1	CSAGTANSPLHF	TGCAGCGCCGGGACAGCTAATTCACCCCTCCACTTT
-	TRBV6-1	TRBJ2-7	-	CASSEPVSYEQYF	TGTGCCAGCAGTGAACCCGTCTCCTACGAGCAGTACTTC
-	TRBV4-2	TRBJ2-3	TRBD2	CASSPQAGGLSDTQYF	TGTGCCAGCAGCCCCCAGGCGGGGGGGCTTTCAGATACGCAGTATTTT
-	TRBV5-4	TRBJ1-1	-	CASSRTDTGLNTEAFF	TGTGCCAGCAGCCGTACGGACACAGGGTTGAACACTGAAGCTTTCTTT
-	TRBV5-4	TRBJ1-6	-	CASSLAIGDNSPLHF	TGTGCCAGCAGCTTGGCGATAGGAGATAATTCACCCCTCCACTTT
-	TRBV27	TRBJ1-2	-	CASSPSPDYGYTF	TGTGCCAGCAGTCCCTCCCCGGATTATGGCTACACCTTC
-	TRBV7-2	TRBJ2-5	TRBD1	CASSLASGQGQETQYF	TGTGCCAGCAGCTTAGCATCAGGACAGGGCCAAGAGACCCAGTACTTC
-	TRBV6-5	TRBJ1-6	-	CASSLSGVNSPLHF	TGTGCCAGCAGTTTGTCGGGAGTTAATTCACCCCTCCACTTT
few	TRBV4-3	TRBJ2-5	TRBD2	CASSQTKRGGLKTQYF	TGCGCCAGCAGCCAAACAAAGCGGGGGGGCTTAAAGACCCAGTACTTC
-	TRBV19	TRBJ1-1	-	CASSSGVMNTEAFF	TGTGCCAGTAGTTCAGGTGTAATGAACACTGAAGCTTTCTTT
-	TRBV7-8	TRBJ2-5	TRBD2	CASSLVAGGPAGTQYF	TGTGCCAGCAGCTTAGTAGCGGGGGGGCCTGCAGGGACCCAGTACTTC
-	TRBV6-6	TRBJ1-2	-	CASSPSRWRGYGYTF	TGTGCCAGCAGTCCCTCCCGTTGGCGGGGCTATGGCTACACCTTC
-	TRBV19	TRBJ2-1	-	CASSFNGDTLEEQFF	TGTGCCAGTAGTTTCAATGGGGACACCTTGGAAGAGCAGTTCTTC
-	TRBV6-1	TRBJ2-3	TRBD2	CASSEAAGITDTQYF	TGTGCCAGCAGTGAAGCAGCGGGAATCACAGATACGCAGTATTTT
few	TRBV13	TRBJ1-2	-	CASSLSGVGYTF	TGTGCCAGCAGCTTATCGGGGGTTGGCTACACCTTC
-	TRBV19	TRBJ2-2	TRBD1	CASTRGIGAGTGELFF	TGTGCCAGTACCAGGGGGATTGGCGCGGGCACCGGGGAGCTGTTTTTT
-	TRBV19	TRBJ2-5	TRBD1	CASMETGHSGETQYF	TGTGCCAGTATGGAGACAGGGCATTCGGGGGAGACCCAGTACTTC
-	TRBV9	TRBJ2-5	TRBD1	CASSPQTGAIQETQYF	TGTGCCAGCAGCCCCCAAACAGGGGCCATACAAGAGACCCAGTACTTC
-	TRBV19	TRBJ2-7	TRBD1	CASSNPGQGNSYEQYF	TGTGCCAGTAGTAATCCGGGACAGGGAAATTCCTACGAGCAGTACTTC
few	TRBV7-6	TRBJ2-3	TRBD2	CASSLGLDGDTQYF	TGTGCCAGCAGCTTGGGACTAGATGGCGATACGCAGTATTTT
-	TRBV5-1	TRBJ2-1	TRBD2	CASSFGTSGGREQFF	TGCGCCAGCAGCTTCGGGACTAGCGGGGGTAGGGAGCAGTTCTTC
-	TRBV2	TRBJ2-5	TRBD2	CASSWTSVETQYF	TGTGCCAGCAGTTGGACTAGCGTCGAGACCCAGTACTTC
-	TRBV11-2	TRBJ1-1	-	CASRTSGKNTEAFF	TGTGCCAGCCGCACCTCCGGGAAGAACACTGAAGCTTTCTTT
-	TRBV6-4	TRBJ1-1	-	CASSVNMNTEAFF	TGTGCCAGCAGTGTTAACATGAACACTGAAGCTTTCTTT
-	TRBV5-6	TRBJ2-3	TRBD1	CASMDWTGGTDTQYF	TGTGCCAGCATGGACTGGACAGGGGGCACAGATACGCAGTATTTT
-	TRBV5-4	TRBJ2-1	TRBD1	CASSQRTGNYNEQFF	TGTGCCAGCAGCCAGCGGACAGGCAACTACAATGAGCAGTTCTTC
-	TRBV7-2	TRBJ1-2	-	CASSLGGARDYGYTF	TGTGCCAGCAGCTTAGGGGGGGCGCGAGACTATGGCTACACCTTC
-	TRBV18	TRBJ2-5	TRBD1	CASSPLPTGAHLETQYF	TGTGCCAGCTCACCTCTGCCTACAGGGGCCCACCTGGAGACCCAGTACTTC
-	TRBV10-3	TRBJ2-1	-	CAIRSGEGHNEQFF	TGTGCCATCAGGTCGGGTGAGGGCCACAATGAGCAGTTCTTC
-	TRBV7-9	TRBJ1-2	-	CASSLATGINYGYTF	TGTGCCAGCAGCTTAGCAACCGGAATTAACTATGGCTACACCTTC
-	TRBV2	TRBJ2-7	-	CASSVPNTGYEQYF	TGTGCCAGCAGCGTCCCAAACACTGGCTACGAGCAGTACTTC
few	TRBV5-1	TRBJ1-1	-	CASSEPGAAEAFF	TGCGCCAGCAGCGAACCAGGGGCGGCTGAAGCTTTCTTT
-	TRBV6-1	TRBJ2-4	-	CASSEGGAVNIQYF	TGTGCCAGCAGTGAAGGTGGGGCAGTAAACATTCAGTACTTC
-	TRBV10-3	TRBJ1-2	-	CAISDKDSYGYTF	TGTGCCATCAGTGATAAGGACAGCTATGGCTACACCTTC
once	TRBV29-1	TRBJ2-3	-	CSVERQGSTDTQYF	TGCAGCGTTGAACGGCAAGGGAGTACAGATACGCAGTATTTT
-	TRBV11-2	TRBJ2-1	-	CASSFEVSAYNEQFF	TGTGCCAGCAGCTTTGAAGTAAGCGCCTACAATGAGCAGTTCTTC
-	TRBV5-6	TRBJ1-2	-	CASILRGAGTYGYTF	TGTGCCAGCATCCTCCGAGGGGCAGGGACCTATGGCTACACCTTC
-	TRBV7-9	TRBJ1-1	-	CASSFSRDTEAFF	TGTGCCAGCAGCTTCTCTAGGGACACTGAAGCTTTCTTT
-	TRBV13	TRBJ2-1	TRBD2	CASSSSLAGGPLGEQFF	TGTGCCAGCAGCTCCTCTCTAGCGGGGGGGCCCTTAGGTGAGCAGTTCTTC
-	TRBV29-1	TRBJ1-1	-	CSVVMALGTEAFF	TGCAGCGTTGTAATGGCTCTGGGCACTGAAGCTTTCTTT
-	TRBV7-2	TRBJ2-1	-	CASSSWLGGDNEQFF	TGTGCCAGCAGCTCCTGGTTGGGGGGAGACAATGAGCAGTTCTTC
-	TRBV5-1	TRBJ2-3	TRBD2	CASSLVLAGSTDTQYF	TGCGCCAGCAGCTTGGTCCTAGCGGGGAGCACAGATACGCAGTATTTT
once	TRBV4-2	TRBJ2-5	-	CASSLTLGPGETQYF	TGTGCCAGCAGCCTCACGCTGGGGCCGGGGGAGACCCAGTACTTC
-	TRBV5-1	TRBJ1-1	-	CASSLWGDTEAFF	TGCGCCAGCAGCTTGTGGGGGGACACTGAAGCTTTCTTT